This entry features one T cell receptor (beta chain) sequence. V lost 3 bases to trimming and J lost 2 bases, with 3 bases between them. The CDR3 sequence is 12 residues long. Each CDR3 protein gets one entry after TCRdb re-called the 5' RACE reads with MiXCR. The table records around 250,000 distinct CDR3 sequences, roughly 32% of them present only once. The data originate from a study of CD8 T cells in ankylosing spondylitis. This receptor was taken from a male donor with ankylosing spondylitis or in good health (not recorded which). The source material was blood, either unsorted or a sorted T cell fraction (not recorded which). The V call is TRBV12-3 or TRBV12-4, the J call TRBJ2-3; D gene uncertain. The CDR3 loop reads CASSFPTDTQYF. DNA for the CDR3: TGTGCCAGCAGTTTCCCCACAGATACGCAGTATTTT.